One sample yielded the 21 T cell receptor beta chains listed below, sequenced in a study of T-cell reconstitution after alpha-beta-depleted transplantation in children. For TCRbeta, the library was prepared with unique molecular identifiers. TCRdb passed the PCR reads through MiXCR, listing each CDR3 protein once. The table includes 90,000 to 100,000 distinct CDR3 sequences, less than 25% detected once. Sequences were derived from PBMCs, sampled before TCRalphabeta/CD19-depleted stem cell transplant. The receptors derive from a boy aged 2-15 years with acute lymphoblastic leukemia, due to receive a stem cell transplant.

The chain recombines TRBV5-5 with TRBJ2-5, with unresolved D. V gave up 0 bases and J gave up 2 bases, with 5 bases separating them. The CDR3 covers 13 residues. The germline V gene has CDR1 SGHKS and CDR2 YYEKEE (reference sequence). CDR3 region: CASSLAQQETQYF. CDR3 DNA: TGTGCCAGCAGCTTGGCCCAACAAGAGACCCAGTACTTC. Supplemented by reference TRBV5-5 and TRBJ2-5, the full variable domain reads DAGVTQSPTHLIKTRGQQVTLRCSPISGHKSVSWYQQVLGQGPQFIFQYYEKEERGRGNFPDRFSARQFPNYSSELNVNALLLGDSALYLCASSLAQQETQYFGPGTRLLVL.

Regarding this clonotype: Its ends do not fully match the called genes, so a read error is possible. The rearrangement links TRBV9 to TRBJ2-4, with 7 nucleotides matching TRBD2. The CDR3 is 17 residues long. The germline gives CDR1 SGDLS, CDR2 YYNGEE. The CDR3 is CASSPRSGLPARNIQYF. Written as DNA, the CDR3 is TGTGCCAGCAGCCCCCGGTCGGGACTACCAGCCAGAAACATTCAGTACTTC.

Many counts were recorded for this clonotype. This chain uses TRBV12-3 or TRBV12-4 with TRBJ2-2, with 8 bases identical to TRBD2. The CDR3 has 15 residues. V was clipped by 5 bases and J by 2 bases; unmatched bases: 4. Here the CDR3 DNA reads TGTGCCAGCAGTCTCGGGGGGGCAAACACCGGGGAGCTGTTTTTT. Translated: CASSLGGANTGELFF.

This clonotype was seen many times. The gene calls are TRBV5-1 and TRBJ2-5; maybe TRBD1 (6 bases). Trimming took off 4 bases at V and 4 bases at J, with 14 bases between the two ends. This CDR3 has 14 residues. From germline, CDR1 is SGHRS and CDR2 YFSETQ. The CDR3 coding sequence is TGCGCCAGCAGCCCAAGTGACAGGCTAGAGACCCAGTACTTC. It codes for CASSPSDRLETQYF.

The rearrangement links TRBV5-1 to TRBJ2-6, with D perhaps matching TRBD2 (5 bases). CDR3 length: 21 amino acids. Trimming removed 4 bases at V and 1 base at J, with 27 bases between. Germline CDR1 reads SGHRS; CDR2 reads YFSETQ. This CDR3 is CASSTLVGNNYRGSGANVLTF. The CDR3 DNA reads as TGCGCCAGCAGCACCCTTGTCGGCAATAATTACAGAGGGTCTGGGGCCAACGTCCTGACTTTC.

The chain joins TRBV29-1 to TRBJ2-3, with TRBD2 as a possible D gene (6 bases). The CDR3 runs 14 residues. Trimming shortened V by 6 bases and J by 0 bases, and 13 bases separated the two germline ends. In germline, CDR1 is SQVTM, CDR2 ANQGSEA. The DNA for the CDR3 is TGCAGCGTCGGCGGAGGGGCTAGCACAGATACGCAGTATTTT. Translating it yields CSVGGGASTDTQYF.

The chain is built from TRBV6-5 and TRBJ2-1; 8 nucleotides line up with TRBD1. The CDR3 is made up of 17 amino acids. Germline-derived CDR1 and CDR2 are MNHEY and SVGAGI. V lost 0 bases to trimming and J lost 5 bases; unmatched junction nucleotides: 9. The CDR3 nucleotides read TGTGCCAGCAGTTACTCTCTAAGGACAGGGCATAACAATGAGCAGTTCTTC. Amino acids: CASSYSLRTGHNNEQFF.

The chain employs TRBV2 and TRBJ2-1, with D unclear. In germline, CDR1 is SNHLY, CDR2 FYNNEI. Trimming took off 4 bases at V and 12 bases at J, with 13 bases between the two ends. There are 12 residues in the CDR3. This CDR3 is CASSGQIAVQFF. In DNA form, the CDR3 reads TGTGCCAGCAGTGGACAAATCGCGGTGCAGTTCTTC.

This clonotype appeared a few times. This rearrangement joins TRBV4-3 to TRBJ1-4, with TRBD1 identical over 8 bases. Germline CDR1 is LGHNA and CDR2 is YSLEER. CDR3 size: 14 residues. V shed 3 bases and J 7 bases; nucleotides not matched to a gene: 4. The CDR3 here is CASSQDRASEKLFF. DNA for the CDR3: TGCGCCAGCAGCCAGGACAGGGCGAGTGAAAAACTGTTTTTT.

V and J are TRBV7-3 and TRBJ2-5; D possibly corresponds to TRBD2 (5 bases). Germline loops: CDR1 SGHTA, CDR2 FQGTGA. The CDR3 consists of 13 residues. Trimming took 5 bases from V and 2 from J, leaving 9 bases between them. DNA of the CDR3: TGTGCCAGCAGCGAGGACTCTCAAGAGACCCAGTACTTC. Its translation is CASSEDSQETQYF.

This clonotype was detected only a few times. The CDR3 loop is CAISGLEDEQFF. Here the CDR3 DNA reads TGTGCCATCAGTGGGCTAGAAGATGAGCAGTTCTTC. V is TRBV10-3 and J is TRBJ2-1; the D is unclear. Germline V CDR1 and CDR2: ENHRY, SYGVKD. CDR3 length: 12 residues. Deletions cut 4 bases from V and 8 bases from J, with 9 bases between.

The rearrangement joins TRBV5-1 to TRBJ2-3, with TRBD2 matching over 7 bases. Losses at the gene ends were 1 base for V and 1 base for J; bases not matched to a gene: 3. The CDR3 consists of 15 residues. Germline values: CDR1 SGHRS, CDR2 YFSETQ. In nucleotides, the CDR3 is TGCGCCAGCAGCTTGTCGGGAGGTGGCACAGATACGCAGTATTTT. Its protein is CASSLSGGGTDTQYF.

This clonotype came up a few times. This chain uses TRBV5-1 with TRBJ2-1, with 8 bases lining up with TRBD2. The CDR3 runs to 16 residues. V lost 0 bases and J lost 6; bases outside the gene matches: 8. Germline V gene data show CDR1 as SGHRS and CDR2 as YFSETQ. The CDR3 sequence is CASSLVAAGGLNEQFF. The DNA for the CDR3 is TGCGCCAGCAGCTTGGTAGCGGCGGGAGGACTCAATGAGCAGTTCTTC. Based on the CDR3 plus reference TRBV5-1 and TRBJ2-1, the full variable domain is KAGVTQTPRYLIKTRGQQVTLSCSPISGHRSVSWYQQTPGQGLQFLFEYFSETQRNKGNFPGRFSGRQFSNSRSEMNVSTLELGDSALYLCASSLVAAGGLNEQFFGPGTRLTVL.

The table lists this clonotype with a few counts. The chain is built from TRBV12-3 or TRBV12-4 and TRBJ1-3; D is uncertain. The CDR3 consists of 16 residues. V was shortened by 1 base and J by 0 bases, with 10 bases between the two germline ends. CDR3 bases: TGTGCCAGCAGTTTAGGAGGAGGGCTCTCTGGAAACACCATATATTTT. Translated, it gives CASSLGGGLSGNTIYF.

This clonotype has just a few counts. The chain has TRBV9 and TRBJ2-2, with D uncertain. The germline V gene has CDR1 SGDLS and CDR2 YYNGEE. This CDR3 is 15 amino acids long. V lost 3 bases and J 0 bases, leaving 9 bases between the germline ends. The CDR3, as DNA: TGTGCCAGCAGCGGCACAGCCTCGAACACCGGGGAGCTGTTTTTT. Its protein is CASSGTASNTGELFF.

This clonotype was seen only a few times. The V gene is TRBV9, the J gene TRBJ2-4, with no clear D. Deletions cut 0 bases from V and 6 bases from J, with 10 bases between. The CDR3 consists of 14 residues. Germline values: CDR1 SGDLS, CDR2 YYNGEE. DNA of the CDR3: TGTGCCAGCAGCGTAGATGGGTTGGGAAACATTCAGTACTTC. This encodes CASSVDGLGNIQYF.

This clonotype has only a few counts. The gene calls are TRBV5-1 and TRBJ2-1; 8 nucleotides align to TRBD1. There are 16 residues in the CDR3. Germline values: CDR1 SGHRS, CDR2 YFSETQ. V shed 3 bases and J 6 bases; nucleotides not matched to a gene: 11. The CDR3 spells CASSSFPQGGSNEQFF. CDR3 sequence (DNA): TGCGCCAGCAGCTCCTTTCCACAGGGGGGATCCAATGAGCAGTTCTTC.

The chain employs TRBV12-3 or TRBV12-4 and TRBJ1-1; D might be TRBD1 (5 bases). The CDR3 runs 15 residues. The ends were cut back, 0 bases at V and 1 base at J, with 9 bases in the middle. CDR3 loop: CASSLAQGSNTEAFF. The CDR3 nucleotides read TGTGCCAGCAGTTTAGCGCAGGGTTCGAACACTGAAGCTTTCTTT.

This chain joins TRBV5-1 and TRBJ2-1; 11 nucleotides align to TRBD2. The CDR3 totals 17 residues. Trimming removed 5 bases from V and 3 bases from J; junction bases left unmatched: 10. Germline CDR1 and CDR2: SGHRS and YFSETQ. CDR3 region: CASRSSGTSGGYNEQFF. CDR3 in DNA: TGCGCCAGCAGATCGTCGGGGACTAGCGGAGGCTACAATGAGCAGTTCTTC.

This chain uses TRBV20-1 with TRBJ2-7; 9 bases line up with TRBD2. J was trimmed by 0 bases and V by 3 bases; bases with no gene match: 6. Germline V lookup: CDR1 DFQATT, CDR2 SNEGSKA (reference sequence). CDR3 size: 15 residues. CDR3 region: CSARPLAGSSYEQYF. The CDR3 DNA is TGCAGTGCTAGGCCCCTAGCGGGAAGCTCCTACGAGCAGTACTTC.

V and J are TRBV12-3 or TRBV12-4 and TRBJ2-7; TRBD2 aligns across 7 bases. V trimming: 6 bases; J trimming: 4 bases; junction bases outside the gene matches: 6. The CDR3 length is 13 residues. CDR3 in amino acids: CASRPNGGYEQYF. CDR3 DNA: TGTGCCAGCAGGCCGAACGGGGGGTACGAGCAGTACTTC.